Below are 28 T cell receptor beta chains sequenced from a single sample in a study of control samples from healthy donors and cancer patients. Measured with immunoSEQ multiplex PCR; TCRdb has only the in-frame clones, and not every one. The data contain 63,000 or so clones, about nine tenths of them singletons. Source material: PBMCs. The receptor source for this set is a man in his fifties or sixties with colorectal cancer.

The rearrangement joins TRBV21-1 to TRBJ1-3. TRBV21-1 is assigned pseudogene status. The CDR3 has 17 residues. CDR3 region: CASSKEVGRLSGNTIYF. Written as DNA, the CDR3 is TGTGCCAGCAGCAAAGAGGTAGGACGGCTCTCTGGAAACACCATATATTTT.

DNA of the CDR3: TGTGCCAGCATAGGGACAGGGGACTATGGCTACACCTTC. Its protein is CASIGTGDYGYTF. The V and J genes are TRBV6-5 and TRBJ1-2, with 10 bases fitting TRBD1. The V gene's germline CDR1 is MNHEY and CDR2 SVGAGI. The CDR3 length is 13 residues. The trim removed 7 bases at V and 3 bases at J, leaving 2 bases unmatched.

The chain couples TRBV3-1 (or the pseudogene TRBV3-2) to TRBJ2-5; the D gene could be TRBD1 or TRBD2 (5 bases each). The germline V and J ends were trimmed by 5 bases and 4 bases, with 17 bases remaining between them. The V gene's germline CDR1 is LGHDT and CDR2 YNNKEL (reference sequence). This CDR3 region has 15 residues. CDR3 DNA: TGTGCCAGCAGCGTCCAGGGCCGGGCGGGAGAGACCCAGTACTTC. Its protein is CASSVQGRAGETQYF.

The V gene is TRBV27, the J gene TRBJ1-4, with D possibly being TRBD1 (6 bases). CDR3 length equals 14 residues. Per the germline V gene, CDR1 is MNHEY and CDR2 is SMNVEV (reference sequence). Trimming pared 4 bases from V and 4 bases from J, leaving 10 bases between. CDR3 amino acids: CASSWAGVNEKLFF. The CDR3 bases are TGTGCCAGCAGTTGGGCAGGGGTTAATGAAAAACTGTTTTTT.

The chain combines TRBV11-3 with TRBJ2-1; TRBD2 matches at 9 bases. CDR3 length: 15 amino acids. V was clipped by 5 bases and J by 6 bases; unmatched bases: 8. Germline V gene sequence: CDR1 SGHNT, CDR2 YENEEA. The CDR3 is CASSPRTSDGNEQFF. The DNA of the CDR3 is TGTGCCAGCAGCCCAAGGACTAGCGACGGCAATGAGCAGTTCTTC. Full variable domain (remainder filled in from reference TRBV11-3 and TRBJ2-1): EAGVVQSPRYKIIEKKQPVAFWCNPISGHNTLYWYLQNLGQGPELLIRYENEEAVDDSQLPKDRFSAERLKGVDSTLKIQPAELGDSAVYLCASSPRTSDGNEQFFGPGTRLTVL.

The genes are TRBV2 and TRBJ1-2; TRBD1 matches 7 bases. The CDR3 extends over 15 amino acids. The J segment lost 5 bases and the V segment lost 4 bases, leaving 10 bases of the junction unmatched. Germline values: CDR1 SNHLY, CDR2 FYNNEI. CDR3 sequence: CASSGQRTGRYGYTF. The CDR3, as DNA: TGTGCCAGCAGTGGGCAGAGGACAGGTCGGTATGGCTACACCTTC.

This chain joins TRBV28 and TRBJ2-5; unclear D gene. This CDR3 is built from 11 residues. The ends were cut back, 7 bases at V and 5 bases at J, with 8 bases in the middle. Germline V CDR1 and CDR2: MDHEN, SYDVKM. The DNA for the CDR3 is TGTGCCAGCACCCTTAGGGAGACCCAGTACTTC. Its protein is CASTLRETQYF.

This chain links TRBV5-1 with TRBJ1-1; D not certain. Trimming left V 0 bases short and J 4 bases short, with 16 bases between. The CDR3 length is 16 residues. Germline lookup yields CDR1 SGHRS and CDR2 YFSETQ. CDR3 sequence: CASSLAQPGEGTEAFF. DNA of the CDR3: TGCGCCAGCAGCTTGGCCCAGCCCGGGGAGGGCACTGAAGCTTTCTTT.

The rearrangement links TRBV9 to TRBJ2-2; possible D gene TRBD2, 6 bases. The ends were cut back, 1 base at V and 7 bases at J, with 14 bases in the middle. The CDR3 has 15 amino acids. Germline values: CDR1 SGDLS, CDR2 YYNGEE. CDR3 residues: CASSVRGNQNGELFF. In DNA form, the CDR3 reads TGTGCCAGCAGCGTACGGGGGAATCAGAACGGGGAGCTGTTTTTT.

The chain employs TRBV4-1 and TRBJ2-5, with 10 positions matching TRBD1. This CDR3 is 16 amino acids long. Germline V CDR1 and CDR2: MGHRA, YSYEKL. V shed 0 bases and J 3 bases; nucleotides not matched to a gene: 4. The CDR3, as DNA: TGCGCCAGCAGCCAAGATTGGGGGACAGGGGAAGAGACCCAGTACTTC. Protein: CASSQDWGTGEETQYF.

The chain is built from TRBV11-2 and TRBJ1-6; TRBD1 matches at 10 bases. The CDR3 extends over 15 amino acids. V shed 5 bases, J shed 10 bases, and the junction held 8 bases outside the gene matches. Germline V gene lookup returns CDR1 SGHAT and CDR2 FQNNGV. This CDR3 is CASSLRGTGDSPLHF. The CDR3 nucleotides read TGTGCCAGCAGCCTCCGTGGGACAGGGGACTCACCCCTCCACTTT. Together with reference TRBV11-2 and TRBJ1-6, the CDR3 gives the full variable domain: EAGVAQSPRYKIIEKRQSVAFWCNPISGHATLYWYQQILGQGPKLLIQFQNNGVVDDSQLPKDRFSAERLKGVDSTLKIQPAKLEDSAVYLCASSLRGTGDSPLHFGNGTRLTVT.

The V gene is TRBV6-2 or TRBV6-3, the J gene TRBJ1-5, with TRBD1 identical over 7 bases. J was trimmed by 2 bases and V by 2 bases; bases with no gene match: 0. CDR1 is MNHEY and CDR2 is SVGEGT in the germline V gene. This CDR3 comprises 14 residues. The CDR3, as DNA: TGTGCCAGCAGTTACGGACAGGGCAATCAGCCCCAGCATTTT. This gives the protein CASSYGQGNQPQHF.

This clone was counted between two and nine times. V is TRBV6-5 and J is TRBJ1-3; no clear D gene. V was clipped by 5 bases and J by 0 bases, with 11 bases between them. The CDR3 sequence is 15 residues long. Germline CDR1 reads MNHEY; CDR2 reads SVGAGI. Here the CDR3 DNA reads TGTGCCAGCAGTATTACGACCGGCTCTGGAAACACCATATATTTT. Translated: CASSITTGSGNTIYF.

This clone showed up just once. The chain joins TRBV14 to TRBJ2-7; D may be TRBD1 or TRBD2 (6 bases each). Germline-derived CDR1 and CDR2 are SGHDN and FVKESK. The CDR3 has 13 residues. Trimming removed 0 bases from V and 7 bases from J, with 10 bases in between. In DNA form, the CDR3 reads TGTGCCAGCAGCCAAGATCGGGGGACAGAGCAGTACTTC. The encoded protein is CASSQDRGTEQYF.

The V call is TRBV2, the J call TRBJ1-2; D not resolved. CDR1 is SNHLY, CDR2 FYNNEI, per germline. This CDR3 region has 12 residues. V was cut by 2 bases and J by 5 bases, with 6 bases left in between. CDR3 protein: CASSERLYGYTF. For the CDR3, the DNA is TGTGCCAGCAGTGAACGATTATATGGCTACACCTTC. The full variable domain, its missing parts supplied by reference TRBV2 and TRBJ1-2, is EPEVTQTPSHQVTQMGQEVILRCVPISNHLYFYWYRQILGQKVEFLVSFYNNEISEKSEIFDDQFSVERPDGSNFTLKIRSTKLEDSAMYFCASSERLYGYTFGSGTRLTVV.

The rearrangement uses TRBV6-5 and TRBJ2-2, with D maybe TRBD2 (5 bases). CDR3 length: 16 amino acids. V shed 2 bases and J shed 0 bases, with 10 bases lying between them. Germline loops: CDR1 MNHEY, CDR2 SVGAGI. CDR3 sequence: CASSYEGSPNTGELFF. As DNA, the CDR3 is TGTGCCAGCAGTTACGAGGGCTCCCCGAACACCGGGGAGCTGTTTTTT.

CDR3 amino acids: CASSPGGANTGELFF. CDR3 in DNA: TGTGCCAGCTCTCCAGGGGGCGCGAACACCGGGGAGCTGTTTTTT. The V gene is TRBV18, the J gene TRBJ2-2; TRBD1 aligns across 8 bases. CDR1 KGHSH and CDR2 LQKENI come from the germline V gene. The CDR3 has 15 amino acids. The trim removed 6 bases at V and 0 bases at J, leaving 3 bases unmatched.

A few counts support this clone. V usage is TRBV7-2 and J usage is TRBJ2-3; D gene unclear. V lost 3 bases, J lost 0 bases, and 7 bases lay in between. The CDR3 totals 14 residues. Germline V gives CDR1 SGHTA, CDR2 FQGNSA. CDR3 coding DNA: TGTGCCAGCAGCTTGTACGTTAGCACAGATACGCAGTATTTT. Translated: CASSLYVSTDTQYF.

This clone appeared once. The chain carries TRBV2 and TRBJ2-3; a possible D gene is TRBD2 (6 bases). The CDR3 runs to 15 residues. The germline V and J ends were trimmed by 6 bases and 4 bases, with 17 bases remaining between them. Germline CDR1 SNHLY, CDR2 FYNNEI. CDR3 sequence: CASSLTDYSADTQYF. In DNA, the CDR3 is TGTGCCAGCAGCCTAACGGACTATAGTGCAGATACGCAGTATTTT.

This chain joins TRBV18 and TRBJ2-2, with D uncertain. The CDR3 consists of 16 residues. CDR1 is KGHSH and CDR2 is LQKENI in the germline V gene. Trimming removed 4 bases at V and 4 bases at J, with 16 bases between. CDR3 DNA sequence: TGTGCCAGCTCACACCAATCCCCGGGCCGCACCGGGGAGCTGTTTTTT. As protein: CASSHQSPGRTGELFF.

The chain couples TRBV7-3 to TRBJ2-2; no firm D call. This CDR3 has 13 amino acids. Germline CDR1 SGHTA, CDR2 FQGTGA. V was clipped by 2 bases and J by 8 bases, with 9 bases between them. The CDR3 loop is CASSLGLRGELFF. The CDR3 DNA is TGTGCCAGCAGCTTAGGTCTGAGAGGGGAGCTGTTTTTT.

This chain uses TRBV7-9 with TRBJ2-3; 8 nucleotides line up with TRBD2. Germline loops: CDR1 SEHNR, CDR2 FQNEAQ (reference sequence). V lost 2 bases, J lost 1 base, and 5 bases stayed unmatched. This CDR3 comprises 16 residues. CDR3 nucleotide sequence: TGTGCCAGCAGCTTAATCGGGCGGGGGGGCACAGATACGCAGTATTTT. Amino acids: CASSLIGRGGTDTQYF. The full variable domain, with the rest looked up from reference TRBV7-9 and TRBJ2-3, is DTGVSQNPRHKITKRGQNVTFRCDPISEHNRLYWYRQTLGQGPEFLTYFQNEAQLEKSRLLSDRFSAERPKGSFSTLEIQRTEQGDSAMYLCASSLIGRGGTDTQYFGPGTRLTVL.

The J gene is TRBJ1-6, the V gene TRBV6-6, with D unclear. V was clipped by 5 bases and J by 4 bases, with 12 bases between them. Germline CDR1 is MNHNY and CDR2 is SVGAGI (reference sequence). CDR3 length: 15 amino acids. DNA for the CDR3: TGTGCCAGCAGTGGCACCTCGGGGTATAATTCACCCCTCCACTTT. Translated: CASSGTSGYNSPLHF.

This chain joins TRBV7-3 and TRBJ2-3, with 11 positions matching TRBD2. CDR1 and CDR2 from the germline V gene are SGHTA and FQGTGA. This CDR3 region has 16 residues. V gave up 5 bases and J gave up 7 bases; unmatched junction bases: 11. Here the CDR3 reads CASSPLAGGGGNTQYF. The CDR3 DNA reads TGTGCCAGCAGCCCCCTAGCGGGGGGCGGGGGGAATACGCAGTATTTT.

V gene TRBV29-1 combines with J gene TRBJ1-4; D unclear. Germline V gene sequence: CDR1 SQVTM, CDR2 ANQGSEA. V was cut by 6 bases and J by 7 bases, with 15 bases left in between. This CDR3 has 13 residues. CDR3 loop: CSVERVMSEKLFF. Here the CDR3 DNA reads TGCAGCGTCGAACGGGTAATGAGTGAAAAACTGTTTTTT.

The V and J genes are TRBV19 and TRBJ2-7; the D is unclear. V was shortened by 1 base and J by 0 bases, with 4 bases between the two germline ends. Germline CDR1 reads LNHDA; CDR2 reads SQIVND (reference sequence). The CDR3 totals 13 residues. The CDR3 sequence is CASSIVLSYEQYF. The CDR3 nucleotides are TGTGCCAGTAGTATAGTCCTCTCCTACGAGCAGTACTTC.

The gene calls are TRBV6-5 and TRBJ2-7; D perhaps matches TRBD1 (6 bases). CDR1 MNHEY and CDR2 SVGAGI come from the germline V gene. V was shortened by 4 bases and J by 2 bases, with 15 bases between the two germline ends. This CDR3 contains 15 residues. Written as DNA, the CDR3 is TGTGCCAGCAGTTCTTCCGGGACAACCACCTACGAGCAGTACTTC. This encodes CASSSSGTTTYEQYF.

The CDR3 sequence: CASSERTERSYEQYF. CDR3 sequence (DNA): TGTGCCAGCAGCGAGCGGACGGAACGCTCCTACGAGCAGTACTTC. V gene TRBV11-2 combines with J gene TRBJ2-7, with D possibly TRBD2 on 5 matching bases. The CDR3 has 15 residues. Germline CDR1 SGHAT, CDR2 FQNNGV. Trimming shortened V by 5 bases and J by 0 bases, and 14 bases separated the two germline ends.